Sequencing of this TCR beta chain was carried out in a study of chemoradiotherapy in HPV16-positive cancers. Trimming shortened V by 1 base and J by 1 base, and 11 bases separated the two germline ends. Germline V gives CDR1 SGHRS, CDR2 YFSETQ. This CDR3 is built from 15 residues. Generated by immunoSEQ multiplex PCR, the TCRdb table keeps only in-frame clones and is missing some. The sample lists fewer than 3,000 clones; around 87% were seen once. The specimen was tumor tissue, collected from a patient who underwent chemoradiotherapy. The rearrangement links TRBV5-1 to TRBJ1-1; D unclear. The clonotype comes from a human donor with HPV-associated anogenital cancer. CDR3 bases: TGCGCCAGCAGCTTGTCGCCCAGCCCGAACACTGAAGCTTTCTTT. Residues: CASSLSPSPNTEAFF.